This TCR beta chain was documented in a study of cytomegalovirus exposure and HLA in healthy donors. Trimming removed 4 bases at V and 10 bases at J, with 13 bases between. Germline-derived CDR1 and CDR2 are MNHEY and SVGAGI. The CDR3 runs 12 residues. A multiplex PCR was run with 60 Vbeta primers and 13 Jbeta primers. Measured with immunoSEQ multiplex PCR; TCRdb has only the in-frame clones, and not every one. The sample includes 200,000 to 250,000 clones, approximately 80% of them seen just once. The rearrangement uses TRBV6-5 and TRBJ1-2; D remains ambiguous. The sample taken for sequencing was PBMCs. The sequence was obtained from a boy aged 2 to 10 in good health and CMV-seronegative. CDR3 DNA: TGTGCCAGCAGTTCCGTGACAAGAAACTACACCTTC. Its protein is CASSSVTRNYTF.